The 13 T cell receptor beta chains in this list originate from one sample, sequenced in a study of blood T cell repertoires in COVID-19. Sequenced by immunoSEQ multiplex PCR; TCRdb stores in-frame clones only, minus some. Among under 60,000 clones listed, about 83% were seen once. Sequencing was carried out using peripheral blood. These receptors were collected from a woman aged 55-70 years with COVID-19, enrolled during active disease.

CDR3 DNA sequence: TGTGCCAGCCGTGTACAGGGGGCCTATCAGCCCCAGCATTTT. Protein product: CASRVQGAYQPQHF. This sequence joins TRBV19 and TRBJ1-5; 9 nucleotides match TRBD1. V trimming: 9 bases; J trimming: 5 bases; junction bases outside the gene matches: 8. Germline V CDR1 and CDR2: LNHDA, SQIVND (reference sequence). The CDR3 covers 14 residues.

This clone was detected a few times. DNA for the CDR3: TGTGCCAGCAGGCGACAGGGGGCGTCGGATGAAGCTTTCTTT. Translation gives CASRRQGASDEAFF. The chain joins TRBV27 to TRBJ1-1, with TRBD1 matching over 10 bases. The germline V gene encodes CDR1 MNHEY and CDR2 SMNVEV (reference sequence). V shed 6 bases, J shed 7 bases, and the junction held 8 bases outside the gene matches. This CDR3 is 14 amino acids long.

The rearrangement links TRBV6-6 to TRBJ1-1; no definite D call. V was cut by 5 bases and J by 6 bases, with 19 bases left in between. This CDR3 has 15 amino acids. CDR1 is MNHNY and CDR2 is SVGAGI in the germline V gene (reference sequence). This CDR3 is CASSPATRGMAEAFF. The CDR3, as DNA: TGTGCCAGCAGTCCCGCGACACGGGGTATGGCTGAAGCTTTCTTT.

This clone was recorded once. CDR3 protein: CASTEGDPKNIQYF. The CDR3 DNA follows: TGTGCCAGCACTGAGGGGGATCCCAAAAACATTCAGTACTTC. The chain is built from TRBV18 and TRBJ2-4; the D gene is possibly TRBD1 (6 bases). V was cut by 8 bases and J by 2 bases, with 13 bases left in between. The CDR3 contains 14 residues. Germline CDR1 and CDR2: KGHSH and LQKENI.

This chain joins TRBV3-1 (or the pseudogene TRBV3-2) and TRBJ1-2; D is possibly TRBD1 (5 bases). Per germline, CDR1 LGHDT and CDR2 YNNKEL (reference sequence). The CDR3 covers 15 residues. V dropped 4 bases and J dropped 7 bases, with 19 bases sitting between them. The CDR3 loop is CASSLQEGREAGYTF. CDR3 nucleotide sequence: TGTGCCAGCAGCCTTCAAGAGGGCAGGGAGGCTGGCTACACCTTC.

The chain recombines TRBV3-1 (or the pseudogene TRBV3-2) with TRBJ2-7, with TRBD2 as a possible D gene (6 bases). CDR1 and CDR2 (germline): LGHDT, YNNKEL (reference sequence). This CDR3 contains 14 residues. Trimming stripped 3 bases from V and 6 bases from J, with 15 bases between. CDR3 sequence: CASSHVGDWGEQYF. The CDR3 DNA reads TGTGCCAGCAGCCACGTTGGGGACTGGGGCGAGCAGTACTTC.

The genes are TRBV18 and TRBJ2-1, with a possible D match to TRBD1 (6 bases). This CDR3 contains 16 residues. Germline V gene lookup returns CDR1 KGHSH and CDR2 LQKENI. The V end was cut by 2 bases, the J end by 7 bases, with 18 bases between. CDR3 in amino acids: CASSPIAQGTGNEQFF. CDR3 nucleotides: TGTGCCAGCTCACCAATTGCGCAGGGGACGGGGAATGAGCAGTTCTTC.

The V and J genes are TRBV6-2 or TRBV6-3 and TRBJ1-2; 7 bases map to TRBD1. The trim removed 4 bases at V and 5 bases at J, leaving 4 bases unmatched. CDR1 is MNHEY and CDR2 is SVGEGT in the germline V gene. The CDR3 has 13 amino acids. CDR3 DNA sequence: TGTGCCAGCAGTTCGGGACAGCCATATGGCTACACCTTC. Protein sequence: CASSSGQPYGYTF.

V and J are TRBV27 and TRBJ2-7; 8 bases agree with TRBD2. The CDR3 runs 14 residues. Germline loops: CDR1 MNHEY, CDR2 SMNVEV (reference sequence). J gave up 2 bases and V 2 bases, and 2 bases lay outside the gene matches. The chain's CDR3 is CASSLAGGPYEQYF. Here the CDR3 DNA reads TGTGCCAGCAGTTTAGCGGGAGGCCCCTACGAGCAGTACTTC.

The chain is built from TRBV10-3 and TRBJ1-1; tentatively, D is TRBD1 (5 bases). The ends were cut back, 11 bases at V and 0 bases at J, with 13 bases in the middle. The V gene's germline CDR1 is ENHRY and CDR2 SYGVKD. The CDR3 has 13 residues. The CDR3 region is CAATATMNTEAFF. In DNA, the CDR3 is TGTGCCGCGACAGCTACCATGAACACTGAAGCTTTCTTT.

The V and J genes are TRBV5-1 and TRBJ2-2; TRBD1 matches at 8 bases. V lost 6 bases to trimming and J lost 5 bases; unmatched junction nucleotides: 6. The CDR3 is 14 residues long. Germline loops: CDR1 SGHRS, CDR2 YFSETQ. Written as DNA, the CDR3 is TGCGCCAGCACCCGGACAGGGTTGACCGGGGAGCTGTTTTTT. Residues: CASTRTGLTGELFF.

The rearrangement links TRBV6-6 to TRBJ2-1, with TRBD2 as a possible D gene (5 bases). Germline V gene data show CDR1 as MNHNY and CDR2 as SVGAGI (reference sequence). V was clipped by 10 bases and J by 0 bases, with 13 bases between them. The CDR3 runs 14 residues. CDR3 in amino acids: CATQDGGSYNEQFF. The CDR3 coding sequence is TGTGCCACCCAGGACGGAGGCTCCTACAATGAGCAGTTCTTC.

In its sample, this clone was seen once. The V gene is TRBV11-2, the J gene TRBJ2-2, with TRBD1 identical over 7 bases. CDR3 length: 15 residues. Losses at the gene ends were 2 bases for V and 7 bases for J; bases not matched to a gene: 7. Per the germline V gene, CDR1 is SGHAT and CDR2 is FQNNGV. This CDR3 is CASSLTPTGNGELFF. The DNA for the CDR3 is TGTGCCAGCAGCTTAACCCCGACAGGGAACGGGGAGCTGTTTTTT.